Below are 23 T cell receptor beta chains sequenced from a single sample in a study of prognosis after radiotherapy for stage I lung cancer. Starting from genomic DNA, TCR beta CDR3 was amplified through two-round multiplex PCR. Gene-specific primers for each TRBV and TRBJ gene drove first-round PCR. Each CDR3 protein gets one entry after TCRdb re-called the multiplex PCR reads with MiXCR. Among over 15,000 distinct CDR3 sequences listed, roughly 45% were seen once. The sequences come from PBMCs, collected before or after stereotactic body radiation therapy (not recorded which). The receptors were sampled from a donor of 50 years or more with non-small cell lung cancer.

The chain employs TRBV18 and TRBJ1-2; 8 nucleotides agree with TRBD1. With V trimmed by 2 bases and J by 2 bases, 7 bases remained unmatched. The CDR3 is made up of 16 amino acids. From germline, CDR1 is KGHSH and CDR2 LQKENI. CDR3 DNA sequence: TGTGCCAGCTCACCAGCCGCGGGACAGGAAAACTATGGCTACACCTTC. As protein: CASSPAAGQENYGYTF.

The chain carries TRBV11-3 and TRBJ2-2; 11 nucleotides line up with TRBD2. CDR1 and CDR2 from the germline V gene are SGHNT and YENEEA. The junction had 3 bases not matched to a gene; V was cut back by 4 bases and J by 5 bases. The CDR3 sequence is 15 residues long. This chain's CDR3 is CASSSRLAGTGELFF. For the CDR3, the DNA is TGTGCCAGCAGCTCAAGACTAGCGGGGACCGGGGAGCTGTTTTTT. Based on the CDR3 plus reference TRBV11-3 and TRBJ2-2, the full variable domain is EAGVVQSPRYKIIEKKQPVAFWCNPISGHNTLYWYLQNLGQGPELLIRYENEEAVDDSQLPKDRFSAERLKGVDSTLKIQPAELGDSAVYLCASSSRLAGTGELFFGEGSRLTVL.

This clonotype was detected many times. The chain is built from TRBV27 and TRBJ2-4; perhaps TRBD2 as D (5 bases). The length of the CDR3 is 14 residues. Trimming pared 3 bases from V and 5 bases from J, leaving 11 bases between. Germline loops: CDR1 MNHEY, CDR2 SMNVEV (reference sequence). The CDR3 sequence: CASSLSGVQNIQYF. DNA for the CDR3: TGTGCCAGCAGTTTGTCCGGGGTCCAAAACATTCAGTACTTC.

The chain joins TRBV6-4 to TRBJ1-5; D is unresolved. V gave up 3 bases and J gave up 5 bases, with 14 bases separating them. The CDR3 totals 15 residues. Per germline, CDR1 MRHNA and CDR2 SNTAGT. The CDR3 loop reads CASSELTDDHQPQHF. The CDR3 DNA sequence: TGTGCCAGCAGTGAGTTAACCGACGATCATCAGCCCCAGCATTTT.

The chain carries TRBV6-2 or TRBV6-3 and TRBJ1-6; no clear D gene. V was pared by 4 bases and J by 5 bases, with 9 bases between. CDR3 length: 14 amino acids. Germline values: CDR1 MNHEY, CDR2 SVGEGT. CDR3 bases: TGTGCCAGCAGTTTCGACACCAATAATTCACCCCTCCACTTT. Amino acid sequence: CASSFDTNNSPLHF.

The chain is built from TRBV13 and TRBJ2-7, with D maybe TRBD2 (6 bases). Per germline, CDR1 PRHDT and CDR2 FYEKMQ (reference sequence). The CDR3 runs 17 residues. V was clipped by 2 bases and J by 6 bases, with 23 bases between them. The CDR3 DNA reads as TGTGCCAGCAGCTTATGGGTGACGGAGCGGGTTAGGGGCGAGCAGTACTTC. Its translation: CASSLWVTERVRGEQYF. The whole variable domain, remainder taken from reference TRBV13 and TRBJ2-7, is AAGVIQSPRHLIKEKRETATLKCYPIPRHDTVYWYQQGPGQDPQFLISFYEKMQSDKGSIPDRFSAQQFSDYHSELNMSSLELGDSALYFCASSLWVTERVRGEQYFGPGTRLTVT.

This clonotype was seen a few times. The chain recombines TRBV4-1 with TRBJ1-2; D is undetermined. The CDR3 has 14 amino acids. Germline V lookup: CDR1 MGHRA, CDR2 YSYEKL. Trimming stripped 1 base from V and 1 base from J, with 7 bases between. CDR3 sequence reads: CASSQVQVNYGYTF. The CDR3 DNA sequence: TGCGCCAGCAGCCAAGTACAAGTTAACTATGGCTACACCTTC.

A few counts support this clonotype. This may arise from a read error, as a much more abundant clone is one base away. This chain connects TRBV6-1 to TRBJ2-7; D is possibly TRBD1 (5 bases). Germline loops: CDR1 MNHNS, CDR2 SASEGT. V lost 6 bases, J lost 6 bases, and 9 bases lay in between. The CDR3 spans 11 residues. The CDR3 is CASRGQVEQYF. The CDR3 DNA sequence: TGTGCCAGCAGGGGGCAGGTCGAGCAGTACTTC.

V is TRBV27 and J is TRBJ2-7; TRBD1 is a possible D gene (7 bases). The V and J ends lost 8 bases and 10 bases respectively, with 24 bases between them. The germline gives CDR1 MNHEY, CDR2 SMNVEV (reference sequence). The CDR3 is made up of 14 amino acids. This CDR3 is CASGNQGGLGAQYF. CDR3 nucleotides: TGTGCCAGCGGGAATCAGGGGGGCCTCGGGGCACAGTACTTC.

In its sample, this clonotype was seen many times. The CDR3 coding sequence is TGTGCCAGCAGCTTAGCCGGGACAGGGGGTCCCCTGAGGTACTTC. Translated, it gives CASSLAGTGGPLRYF. V gene TRBV13 combines with J gene TRBJ2-7; 11 bases align to TRBD1. After removal of 1 base from V and 12 bases from J, the junction contained 11 bases not matched to a gene. Germline loops: CDR1 PRHDT, CDR2 FYEKMQ (reference sequence). There are 15 residues in the CDR3.

This clonotype occurred a few times. A much larger clone lies a single base off, so this may be a read error. This chain connects TRBV5-1 to TRBJ2-5; D possibly corresponds to TRBD1 (6 bases). CDR1 and CDR2 from the germline V gene are SGHRS and YFSETQ. There are 13 residues in the CDR3. CDR3 coding DNA: TGCGCCGGCAGCTTGTTAGGGGGAGAGACCCAGTACTTC. Amino acids: CAGSLLGGETQYF.

The rearrangement uses TRBV5-5 and TRBJ2-5, with TRBD2 as a possible D gene (6 bases). CDR1 is SGHKS, CDR2 YYEKEE, per germline (reference sequence). CDR3 length equals 13 residues. V shed 2 bases and J shed 5 bases, with 10 bases lying between them. CDR3 DNA sequence: TGTGCCAGCAGCTTTGCTAGCGAGGAGACCCAGTACTTC. It is translated as CASSFASEETQYF.

This clonotype was seen many times. The chain uses TRBV20-1 and TRBJ1-6, with 7 bases matching TRBD1. Trimming at V came to 0 bases and at J to 8 bases, leaving 10 bases not matched to a gene. The germline V gene has CDR1 DFQATT and CDR2 SNEGSKA (reference sequence). The CDR3 runs 16 residues. The CDR3 loop reads CSARDDRARGDSPLHF. As DNA, the CDR3 is TGCAGTGCTAGAGATGACAGGGCCAGGGGTGATTCACCCCTCCACTTT.

The rearrangement joins TRBV7-9 to TRBJ1-2; a possible D gene is TRBD1 (6 bases). CDR1 SEHNR and CDR2 FQNEAQ come from the germline V gene (reference sequence). The CDR3 is 14 residues long. With 5 bases removed from V and 2 bases from J, the gap between germline ends came to 12 bases. The CDR3 bases are TGTGCCAGCAGCCCTACGACAGGAAACTATGGCTACACCTTC. It translates to CASSPTTGNYGYTF.

Turning to this clonotype: This could be a read error, since a much larger clone is one nucleotide away. The chain employs TRBV3-1 and TRBJ2-1, with D perhaps assigned TRBD1 or TRBD2 (6 bases each). The germline V gene encodes CDR1 LGHDT and CDR2 YNNKEL (reference sequence). The CDR3 sequence is 16 residues long. The CDR3 bases are TGTGCCAGCAGCCAAGATTGGGGGGCCTCCTACAATGATCAGTTCTTC. Translation gives CASSQDWGASYNDQFF.

With respect to this clonotype: With a far larger clone one base away, a read error is the likely cause. This chain joins TRBV6-9 and TRBJ1-1; D is unclear. Germline CDR1 reads MNHGY; CDR2 reads SVAAGI. The CDR3 length is 15 residues. CDR3 DNA sequence: TGTGCCAGCAGTTCCCTCGGCCAGGCGAACAATGAAGCTTTCTTT. This gives the protein CASSSLGQANNEAFF.

J is TRBJ2-2 and V is TRBV11-2, with a tentative D call TRBD1 (6 bases). V lost 5 bases and J 5 bases, leaving 15 bases between the germline ends. There are 15 residues in the CDR3. Germline V lookup: CDR1 SGHAT, CDR2 FQNNGV. As DNA, the CDR3 is TGTGCCAGCAGCATCCACAGGGAGTGGACCGGGGAGCTGTTTTTT. This translates into CASSIHREWTGELFF.

Notes on this clonotype: One junction end disagrees with the germline gene, perhaps due to a read error. The V gene is TRBV30, the J gene TRBJ2-7; D is possibly TRBD1 or TRBD2 (6 bases each). Looked up from germline, CDR1 is GTSNPN and CDR2 is SVGIG (reference sequence). The length of the CDR3 is 13 residues. In DNA form, the CDR3 reads TGTTCTTGGAGGGGTCCAAACGGGGGCAAGCAATACTTC. Translating gives CSWRGPNGGKQYF.

The chain recombines TRBV7-2 with TRBJ1-6; D remains unclear. Germline assignment: CDR1 SGHTA and CDR2 FQGNSA. The CDR3 spans 16 residues. V dropped 0 bases and J dropped 7 bases, with 13 bases sitting between them. DNA of the CDR3: TGTGCCAGCAGCTTAGCTCCGGGATCGGGGAATTCACCCCTCCACTTT. Amino acids: CASSLAPGSGNSPLHF.

Notes on this clonotype: With a far larger clone one base away, a read error is the likely cause. The chain carries TRBV6-4 and TRBJ1-2, with 9 bases that match TRBD1. Germline V gene lookup returns CDR1 MRHNA and CDR2 SNTAGT. The CDR3 consists of 14 residues. CDR3 sequence: CASRNRGRNYCYTF. The CDR3, as DNA: TGTGCCAGCAGAAACAGGGGGCGCAACTATTGCTACACCTTC.

The rearrangement uses TRBV6-2 or TRBV6-3 and TRBJ1-5, with TRBD1 as a possible D gene (6 bases). There are 14 residues in the CDR3. Trimming removed 5 bases from V and 7 bases from J, with 15 bases in between. CDR1 and CDR2 from the germline V gene are MNHEY and SVGEGT. DNA of the CDR3: TGTGCCAGCAGTGGGACATGGTCACGACAGCCCCAGCATTTT. Translation gives CASSGTWSRQPQHF.

This chain uses TRBV14 with TRBJ2-3; 14 bases map to TRBD2. Germline V gene sequence: CDR1 SGHDN, CDR2 FVKESK. The CDR3 is made up of 16 amino acids. V trimming: 3 bases; J trimming: 3 bases; junction bases outside the gene matches: 2. The DNA for the CDR3 is TGTGCCAGCAGCCATCGGACTAGCGGGAGGACAGATACGCAGTATTTT. The encoded protein is CASSHRTSGRTDTQYF. The variable domain in full, completed from reference TRBV14 and TRBJ2-3, reads EAGVTQFPSHSVIEKGQTVTLRCDPISGHDNLYWYRRVMGKEIKFLLHFVKESKQDESGMPNNRFLAERTGGTYSTLKVQPAELEDSGVYFCASSHRTSGRTDTQYFGPGTRLTVL.

This clonotype was counted ten times or more. This sequence joins TRBV3-1 and TRBJ2-3, with 11 bases fitting TRBD2. This CDR3 has 15 amino acids. Germline loops: CDR1 LGHDT, CDR2 YNNKEL (reference sequence). V was clipped by 6 bases and J by 3 bases; unmatched bases: 5. This CDR3 is CASRAGTSGTDTQYF. The CDR3 DNA reads as TGTGCCAGCAGAGCCGGGACTAGCGGAACAGATACGCAGTATTTT.